The present T cell receptor (beta chain) was sequenced within a study of T cells after yellow fever vaccination. One entry per CDR3 protein, called by TCRdb with MiXCR from the 5' RACE reads. The repertoire holds 65,000 to 90,000 distinct CDR3 sequences, with around 7% as singletons. CDR3 length: 18 residues. Germline assignment: CDR1 SGHAT and CDR2 FQNNGV. Trimming stripped 0 bases from V and 8 bases from J, with 23 bases between. As for this clonotype: The antigen is undetermined.

Regarding the study as a whole: Post-booster samples contained most primary-vaccination clones (approximately 95% CD4, about 90% CD8).

The material sequenced was CD8+ T cells sorted from PBMCs, taken on the day of the yellow fever booster vaccination. V gene TRBV11-2 combines with J gene TRBJ2-4; D possibly corresponds to TRBD2 (6 bases). This clonotype was obtained from a man aged 25 to 40 who received the YFV17D yellow fever vaccine. The DNA of the CDR3 is TGTGCCAGCAGCTTAGATGGGTTCGGGACTCAATTGTTGGACATTCAGTACTTC. This codes for CASSLDGFGTQLLDIQYF.